Below, 19 T cell receptor beta chains from the same sample are listed, as sequenced in a study of long-term antiretroviral therapy in people with HIV. The immunoSEQ assay was v3.0, run at survey level. Using immunoSEQ multiplex PCR, the repertoire was profiled, and TCRdb retains in-frame clones only, with some absent. The sample holds fewer than 45,000 clones, 90% to 95% seen once. Sequencing used unsorted PBMCs, obtained 3.7 years after starting antiretroviral therapy. All receptors derive from a woman aged 45-60 years with HIV.

V and J are TRBV11-3 and TRBJ1-2; D perhaps matches TRBD1 (6 bases). V was shortened by 2 bases and J by 4 bases, with 23 bases between the two germline ends. Germline V gene data show CDR1 as SGHNT and CDR2 as YENEEA. The CDR3 extends over 18 amino acids. The CDR3 region is CASSLLTYRALSRYGYTF. DNA of the CDR3: TGTGCCAGCAGCTTATTAACCTACAGGGCACTGAGTCGCTATGGCTACACCTTC.

The chain carries TRBV7-9 and TRBJ2-3, with TRBD2 matching 8 bases. Germline V gene sequence: CDR1 SEHNR, CDR2 FQNEAQ (reference sequence). V gave up 7 bases and J gave up 4 bases; unmatched junction bases: 7. This CDR3 contains 14 residues. The CDR3 sequence: CASTYSGASDTQYF. In DNA, the CDR3 is TGTGCCAGCACCTATAGCGGGGCGTCAGATACGCAGTATTTT.

The V and J genes are TRBV27 and TRBJ2-6, with 8 bases that match TRBD1. Trimming removed 7 bases from V and 6 bases from J; junction bases left unmatched: 20. Germline V gene lookup returns CDR1 MNHEY and CDR2 SMNVEV (reference sequence). The CDR3 sequence is 19 residues long. This CDR3 is CASTFTTGTGSLMANVLTF. In DNA, the CDR3 is TGTGCCAGCACCTTCACCACCGGGACAGGTTCTTTGATGGCCAACGTCCTGACTTTC.

The V gene is TRBV5-1, the J gene TRBJ2-1; 10 bases agree with TRBD2. V lost 4 bases to trimming and J lost 8 bases; unmatched junction nucleotides: 9. The CDR3 extends over 15 amino acids. Germline CDR1 is SGHRS and CDR2 is YFSETQ. CDR3 coding DNA: TGCGCCAGCAGCCCCAGGCCTAGCGGGGGTGATGAGCAGTTCTTC. Its protein product is CASSPRPSGGDEQFF.

The DNA for the CDR3 is TGTGCCAGCAGCCGGATTACAGGGGCAACTAATGAAAAACTGTTTTTT. The encoded protein is CASSRITGATNEKLFF. V is TRBV7-8 and J is TRBJ1-4, with TRBD1 matching 7 bases. The CDR3 length is 16 residues. Germline CDR1 is SGHVS and CDR2 is FQNEAQ. The trim removed 5 bases at V and 0 bases at J, leaving 6 bases unmatched.

This chain joins TRBV7-9 and TRBJ1-2, with 10 positions matching TRBD1. Losses at the gene ends were 5 bases for V and 4 bases for J; bases not matched to a gene: 10. The CDR3 loop spans 16 amino acids. Germline CDR1 is SEHNR and CDR2 is FQNEAQ (reference sequence). The CDR3: CASSKLDRGRVYGYTF. CDR3 sequence (DNA): TGTGCCAGCAGCAAGCTAGACAGGGGGCGGGTCTATGGCTACACCTTC.

This chain uses TRBV19 with TRBJ1-5; TRBD1 matches 7 bases. The J segment lost 4 bases and the V segment lost 5 bases, leaving 5 bases of the junction unmatched. Germline lookup yields CDR1 LNHDA and CDR2 SQIVND (reference sequence). The length of the CDR3 is 14 residues. For the CDR3, the DNA is TGTGCCAGTAGTTTAGGGACAGCTAATCAGCCCCAGCATTTT. Translated, it gives CASSLGTANQPQHF.

J is TRBJ2-7 and V is TRBV13; perhaps TRBD2 as D (6 bases). Germline V gene lookup returns CDR1 PRHDT and CDR2 FYEKMQ (reference sequence). V shed 5 bases and J shed 0 bases, with 11 bases lying between them. The length of the CDR3 is 14 residues. DNA for the CDR3: TGTGCCAGCAGCCCGACCGGGGGCTCCTACGAGCAGTACTTC. This codes for CASSPTGGSYEQYF. Using reference TRBV13 and TRBJ2-7 for the parts outside the CDR3, the full variable domain is AAGVIQSPRHLIKEKRETATLKCYPIPRHDTVYWYQQGPGQDPQFLISFYEKMQSDKGSIPDRFSAQQFSDYHSELNMSSLELGDSALYFCASSPTGGSYEQYFGPGTRLTVT.

Only one count was recorded for this clone. The V gene is TRBV6-5, the J gene TRBJ2-3, with D unclear. This CDR3 comprises 14 residues. The germline V gene encodes CDR1 MNHEY and CDR2 SVGAGI. V lost 6 bases to trimming and J lost 2 bases, with 12 bases between them. As DNA, the CDR3 is TGTGCCAGCAGCCCAGACGACACCACAGATACGCAGTATTTT. It translates to CASSPDDTTDTQYF.

This clone was seen a handful of times. This rearrangement joins TRBV27 to TRBJ1-1; D remains unclear. Looked up from germline, CDR1 is MNHEY and CDR2 is SMNVEV (reference sequence). This CDR3 region has 15 residues. V gave up 0 bases and J gave up 8 bases, with 16 bases separating them. For the CDR3, the DNA is TGTGCCAGCAGTTTATCTAAGTCAGCACAGAGGGAAGCTTTCTTT. Protein: CASSLSKSAQREAFF.

The V call is TRBV5-8, the J call TRBJ1-2, with D possibly TRBD1 on 5 matching bases. Deletions cut 6 bases from V and 4 bases from J, with 22 bases between. Germline V gives CDR1 SGHTS, CDR2 YDEGEE. The CDR3 runs to 16 residues. CDR3 amino acids: CASTSGVSTASYGYTF. Here the CDR3 DNA reads TGTGCCAGCACCTCCGGGGTATCGACAGCTAGCTATGGCTACACCTTC.

The V gene is TRBV14, the J gene TRBJ2-1; possible D gene TRBD2, 6 bases. Germline values: CDR1 SGHDN, CDR2 FVKESK. This CDR3 has 14 amino acids. The V end lost 4 bases, the J end lost 4 bases, and 11 bases lay between the germline ends. Here the CDR3 reads CASSLGLPYNEQFF. The CDR3, as DNA: TGTGCCAGCAGCCTGGGACTTCCATACAATGAGCAGTTCTTC.

This clone was seen only once. The gene calls are TRBV9 and TRBJ1-4; 8 nucleotides align to TRBD1. V gave up 3 bases and J gave up 8 bases; unmatched junction bases: 6. The CDR3 runs to 14 residues. From germline, CDR1 is SGDLS and CDR2 YYNGEE. CDR3 sequence: CASSGGQGEEKLFF. The CDR3 DNA reads as TGTGCCAGCAGCGGAGGACAGGGTGAAGAAAAACTGTTTTTT.

The chain recombines TRBV7-2 with TRBJ1-4; D remains ambiguous. This CDR3 region has 16 residues. Germline lookup yields CDR1 SGHTA and CDR2 FQGNSA. Deletions cut 5 bases from V and 7 bases from J, with 20 bases between. CDR3 nucleotide sequence: TGTGCCAGCAGCCAACAAGGGAACGAGTACGGTGAAAAACTGTTTTTT. Translating gives CASSQQGNEYGEKLFF. Together with reference TRBV7-2 and TRBJ1-4, the CDR3 gives the full variable domain: GAGVSQSPSNKVTEKGKDVELRCDPISGHTALYWYRQSLGQGLEFLIYFQGNSAPDKSGLPSDRFSAERTGGSVSTLTIQRTQQEDSAVYLCASSQQGNEYGEKLFFGSGTQLSVL.

The chain has TRBV9 and TRBJ1-4, with 8 bases aligning to TRBD1. With V trimmed by 0 bases and J by 9 bases, 1 base remained unmatched. This CDR3 is 13 amino acids long. Germline V gene data show CDR1 as SGDLS and CDR2 as YYNGEE. The CDR3 nucleotides are TGTGCCAGCAGCGTAGGGACAGGGCAAAAACTGTTTTTT. Its protein product is CASSVGTGQKLFF.

The chain employs TRBV6-6 and TRBJ2-6, with TRBD1 matching over 7 bases. The V segment lost 6 bases and the J segment 2 bases; nucleotides outside the gene matches: 4. Germline V gene lookup returns CDR1 MNHNY and CDR2 SVGAGI (reference sequence). This CDR3 contains 15 residues. The CDR3 coding sequence is TGTGCCAGCAGCAGACAGGGAGCTGGGGCCAACGTCCTGACTTTC. It encodes CASSRQGAGANVLTF.

The chain links TRBV6-5 to TRBJ2-2; D gene unclear. This CDR3 contains 11 residues. V lost 11 bases, J lost 6 bases, and 10 bases lay in between. Germline-derived CDR1 and CDR2 are MNHEY and SVGAGI. The CDR3 is CAAGPPGELFF. The CDR3 DNA reads as TGTGCCGCCGGCCCTCCCGGGGAGCTGTTTTTT.

V gene TRBV6-1 combines with J gene TRBJ2-2; 9 bases line up with TRBD1. The V gene's germline CDR1 is MNHNS and CDR2 SASEGT. This CDR3 has 16 residues. V lost 2 bases, J lost 4 bases, and 5 bases stayed unmatched. CDR3 sequence reads: CASSELGQGGTGELFF. In nucleotides, the CDR3 is TGTGCCAGCAGTGAACTGGGACAGGGCGGCACCGGGGAGCTGTTTTTT.

This chain links TRBV19 with TRBJ2-7; D may be TRBD1 or TRBD2 (5 bases each). V was pared by 5 bases and J by 5 bases, with 16 bases between. Germline assignment: CDR1 LNHDA and CDR2 SQIVND (reference sequence). This CDR3 comprises 14 residues. The CDR3: CASSPPGQTHEQYF. CDR3 coding DNA: TGTGCCAGTAGTCCTCCGGGGCAAACTCACGAGCAGTACTTC.